This entry is about one T cell receptor (beta chain). The antigen remains unidentified. The sample comes from a study of Ad26.COV2.S vaccination and SARS-CoV-2 variants. Across the whole study: Into the muscle, Ad26.COV2.S was dosed once or twice, 56 days apart. Study findings and constraints: Non-spike TCR breadth showed similarity between vaccine and placebo recipients.

The CDR3 loop spans 16 amino acids. Trimming shortened V by 4 bases and J by 0 bases, and 12 bases separated the two germline ends. From germline, CDR1 is KGHSH and CDR2 LQKENI. Sequenced by immunoSEQ multiplex PCR; TCRdb stores in-frame clones only, minus some. The table includes roughly 460,000 clones, 80% to 90% detected once. Specified treatment: 15 to 20 received Ad26.COV2.S at low or high dose, single or two shots; roughly five received placebo; per-sample allocation not given. Sampling was performed 63 days after the first vaccine or placebo injection. In Boston, the donor was an adult between 18-55 years of age.

This TCR came from a person between 18 and 65 years old who received the Ad26.COV2.S COVID-19 vaccine or a placebo. Specimen: peripheral blood, collected in a trial of Ad26.COV2.S vaccine versus placebo. The genes are TRBV18 and TRBJ2-2, with a possible D match to TRBD1 (6 bases). The CDR3 nucleotides read TGTGCCAGCTCACTTTGGACAGACGCGAACACCGGGGAGCTGTTTTTT. It yields the protein CASSLWTDANTGELFF.